The T cell receptor (beta chain) described here comes from a study of identifying expanded T cells in peripheral blood. Healthy donors had no documented immune events, such as infections, while sampled. Sequencing was performed with immunoSEQ multiplex PCR; in TCRdb, only in-frame clones are kept and a portion is missing. The profile shows tens of thousands of clones, about nine tenths of them singletons. CDR1 is KGHSH and CDR2 is LQKENI in the germline V gene. Trimming took 3 bases from V and 6 from J, leaving 18 bases between them. CDR3 length equals 16 residues. The sample consisted of blood. The TCR originated in a person aged 18 to 75 in good health. V and J are TRBV18 and TRBJ2-1; D possibly matches TRBD1 or TRBD2 (6 bases each). The CDR3: CASSPPGGRARNEQFF. CDR3 sequence (DNA): TGTGCCAGCTCACCGCCCGGGGGCAGAGCACGCAATGAGCAGTTCTTC.